These T cell receptor beta chains were read from a single sample in a study of T-cell reconstitution after alpha-beta-depleted transplantation in children. TCRdb re-analysed the PCR reads in MiXCR, keeping a single row per CDR3 protein. The sample carries 300,000 to 400,000 distinct CDR3 sequences, about an eighth recorded once. The input for sequencing was PBMCs, taken from the stem cell graft. These receptors were collected from a human donor who donated a stem cell graft to a child with Fanconi anemia. The CDR3 runs from the conserved cysteine through the conserved F or W. Each record gives: V gene, clone size, J gene, D gene, CDR3 length, CDR3 protein, CDR3 DNA. D genes are given only for firm matches. Clone size is stated in some rows and not others, as once, few, many or a class when expanded.

TRBV27	.	TRBJ2-3	TRBD1	13	CASSFSGQPTQYF	TGTGCCAGCAGTTTCTCGGGACAGCCTACGCAGTATTTT
TRBV20-1	many	TRBJ2-2	TRBD2	18	CSARGRPSGGQNTGELFF	TGCAGTGCTAGAGGGCGGCCTAGCGGGGGCCAGAACACCGGGGAGCTGTTTTTT
TRBV2	.	TRBJ1-4	TRBD1	15	CASSVNRGLDEKLFF	TGTGCCAGCAGTGTAAACAGGGGGCTCGATGAAAAACTGTTTTTT
TRBV2	many	TRBJ2-3	.	15	CASSEGPKGTDTQYF	TGTGCCAGCAGTGAAGGGCCGAAGGGCACAGATACGCAGTATTTT
TRBV27	many	TRBJ2-7	TRBD1	16	CASSFSRDSLSYEQYF	TGTGCCAGCAGTTTCTCCCGGGACAGCCTCTCCTACGAGCAGTACTTC
TRBV11-2	many	TRBJ1-3	.	15	CASSLDPGSGNTIYF	TGTGCCAGCAGCTTAGATCCGGGGTCTGGAAACACCATATATTTT
TRBV12-3/TRBV12-4	many	TRBJ2-3	TRBD1	14	CASSLQGVGDTQYF	TGTGCCAGCAGTTTACAGGGGGTAGGGGATACGCAGTATTTT
TRBV20-1	few	TRBJ1-2	.	13	CSARGQDYYGYTF	TGCAGTGCTAGAGGACAGGATTACTATGGCTACACCTTC
TRBV12-3/TRBV12-4	.	TRBJ2-2	TRBD2	15	CASTLLSGGAGELFF	TGTGCCAGCACCCTTTTAAGCGGGGGGGCCGGGGAGCTGTTTTTT
TRBV7-8	few	TRBJ1-3	.	15	CASSSGIDSGNTIYF	TGTGCCAGCAGCTCCGGCATTGACTCTGGAAACACCATATATTTT
TRBV3-1	few	TRBJ2-3	.	15	CASSQNHYSTDTQYF	TGTGCCAGCAGCCAAAACCATTATAGCACAGATACGCAGTATTTT